This T cell receptor (beta chain) originates from a study of blood T cells in healthy people across ages. Overall study findings and caveats: Bulk PBMC profiling left naive and antigen-experienced comparisons inconclusive.

Sample-barcoded 5' priming and a J-beta primer mix drove a second PCR of about 7 to 12 cycles. Every single cDNA molecule received a tag from a template-switch adaptor with 12 random nucleotides. One entry per CDR3 protein results from TCRdb running MiXCR on the 5' RACE reads. The sample has about 680,000 distinct CDR3 sequences; around half are singletons. Points on this clonotype: Its antigen is undetermined.

The J segment lost 8 bases and the V segment lost 7 bases, leaving 10 bases of the junction unmatched. The length of the CDR3 is 15 residues. The germline gives CDR1 ENHRY, CDR2 SYGVKD. Sample: blood. This receptor was obtained from an older woman in good health. The rearrangement joins TRBV10-3 to TRBJ2-1, with 11 bases fitting TRBD2. DNA for the CDR3: TGTGCCATCAAGACGACTAGCGGGATTGTGGATGAGCAGTTCTTC. The encoded protein is CAIKTTSGIVDEQFF.